What follows describes a single TCR beta chain. The record originates from a study of siplizumab effects on memory and regulatory T cells. Trimming at V came to 4 bases and at J to 5 bases, leaving 18 bases not matched to a gene. The germline V gene has CDR1 SGHRS and CDR2 YFSETQ. The CDR3 is 18 amino acids. Profiling relied on immunoSEQ multiplex PCR, and the TCRdb table lists in-frame clones only, not all of them. The sample holds approximately 100,000 clones, 90% to 95% seen once. Sequences were obtained from non-Treg CD4+ T cells sorted from blood. This TCR came from a human donor in good health. The rearrangement joins TRBV5-1 to TRBJ2-7, with TRBD1 matching 10 bases. The CDR3 spells CASSAGTPWGDRGHEQYF. CDR3 bases: TGCGCCAGCAGCGCCGGTACCCCTTGGGGGGACAGGGGCCACGAGCAGTACTTC. The full variable domain, completed using reference TRBV5-1 and TRBJ2-7, is KAGVTQTPRYLIKTRGQQVTLSCSPISGHRSVSWYQQTPGQGLQFLFEYFSETQRNKGNFPGRFSGRQFSNSRSEMNVSTLELGDSALYLCASSAGTPWGDRGHEQYFGPGTRLTVT.